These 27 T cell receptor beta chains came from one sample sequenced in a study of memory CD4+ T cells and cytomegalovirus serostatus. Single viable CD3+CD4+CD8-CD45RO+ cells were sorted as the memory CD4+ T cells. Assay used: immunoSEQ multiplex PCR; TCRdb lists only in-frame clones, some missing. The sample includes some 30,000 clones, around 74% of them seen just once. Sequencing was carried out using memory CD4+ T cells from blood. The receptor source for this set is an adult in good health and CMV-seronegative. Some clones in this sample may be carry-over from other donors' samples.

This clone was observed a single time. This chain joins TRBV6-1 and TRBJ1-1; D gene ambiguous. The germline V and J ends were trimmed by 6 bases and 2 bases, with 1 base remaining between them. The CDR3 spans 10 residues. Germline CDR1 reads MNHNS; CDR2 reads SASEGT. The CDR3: CASRNTEAFF. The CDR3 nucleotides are TGTGCCAGCAGAAACACTGAAGCTTTCTTT.

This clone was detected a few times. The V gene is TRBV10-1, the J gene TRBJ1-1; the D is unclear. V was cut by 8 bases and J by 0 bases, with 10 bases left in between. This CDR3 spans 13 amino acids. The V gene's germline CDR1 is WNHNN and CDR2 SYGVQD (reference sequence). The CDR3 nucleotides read TGCGCCAGCTTACGGACTTTGAACACTGAAGCTTTCTTT. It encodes CASLRTLNTEAFF.

As DNA, the CDR3 is TGCGCCAGCAGCTTTGAGGGGGCCTATAATTCACCCCTCCACTTT. Translation gives CASSFEGAYNSPLHF. V usage is TRBV5-1 and J usage is TRBJ1-6; TRBD1 might be the D (6 bases). The CDR3 runs to 15 residues. Germline V CDR1 and CDR2: SGHRS, YFSETQ. V shed 2 bases and J shed 2 bases, with 8 bases lying between them.

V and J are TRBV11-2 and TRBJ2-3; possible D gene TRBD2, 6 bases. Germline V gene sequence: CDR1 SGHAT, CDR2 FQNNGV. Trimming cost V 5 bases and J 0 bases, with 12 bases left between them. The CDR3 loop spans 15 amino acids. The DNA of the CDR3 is TGTGCCAGCAGCCCCGGCGGACTAAGCACAGATACGCAGTATTTT. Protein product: CASSPGGLSTDTQYF.

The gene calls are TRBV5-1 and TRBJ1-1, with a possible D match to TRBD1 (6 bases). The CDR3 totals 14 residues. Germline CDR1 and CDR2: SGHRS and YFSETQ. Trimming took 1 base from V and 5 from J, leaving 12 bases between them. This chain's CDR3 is CASSLLGGGTEAFF. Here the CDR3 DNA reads TGCGCCAGCAGCTTGCTAGGGGGAGGGACTGAAGCTTTCTTT. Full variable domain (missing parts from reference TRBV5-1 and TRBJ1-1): KAGVTQTPRYLIKTRGQQVTLSCSPISGHRSVSWYQQTPGQGLQFLFEYFSETQRNKGNFPGRFSGRQFSNSRSEMNVSTLELGDSALYLCASSLLGGGTEAFFGQGTRLTVV.

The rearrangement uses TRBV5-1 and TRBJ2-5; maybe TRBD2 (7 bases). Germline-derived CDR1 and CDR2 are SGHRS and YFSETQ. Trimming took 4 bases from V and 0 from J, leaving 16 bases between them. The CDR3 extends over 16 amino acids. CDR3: CASSPQRGGDQETQYF. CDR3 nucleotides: TGCGCCAGCAGCCCGCAAAGGGGGGGCGACCAAGAGACCCAGTACTTC.

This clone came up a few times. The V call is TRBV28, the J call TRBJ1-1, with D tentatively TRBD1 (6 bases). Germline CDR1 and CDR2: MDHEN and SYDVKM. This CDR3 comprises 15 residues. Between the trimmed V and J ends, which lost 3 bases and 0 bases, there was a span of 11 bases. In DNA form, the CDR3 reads TGTGCCAGCAGTTTCCTGGACAGCATGAACACTGAAGCTTTCTTT. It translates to CASSFLDSMNTEAFF.

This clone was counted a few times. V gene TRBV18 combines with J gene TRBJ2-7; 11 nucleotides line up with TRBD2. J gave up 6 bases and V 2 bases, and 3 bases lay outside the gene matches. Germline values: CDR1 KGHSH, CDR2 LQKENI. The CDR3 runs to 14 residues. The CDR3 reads CASSPGTSGPEQYF. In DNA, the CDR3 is TGTGCCAGCTCACCAGGGACTAGCGGCCCCGAGCAGTACTTC.

As DNA, the CDR3 is TGTGCCAGCAGCTCACCGGGACTGGTGAAAGGTGGCACTGAAGCTTTCTTT. This sequence encodes CASSSPGLVKGGTEAFF. The rearrangement links TRBV11-1 to TRBJ1-1, with D possibly matching TRBD1 (5 bases). The CDR3 spans 17 residues. The V and J ends lost 4 bases and 4 bases respectively, with 22 bases between them. Per the germline V gene, CDR1 is SGHAT and CDR2 is FQDESV (reference sequence).

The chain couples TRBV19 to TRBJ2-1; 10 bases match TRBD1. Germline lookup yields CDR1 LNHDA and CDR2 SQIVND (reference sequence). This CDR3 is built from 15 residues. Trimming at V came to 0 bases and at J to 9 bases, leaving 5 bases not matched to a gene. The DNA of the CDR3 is TGTGCCAGTAGTATAGATAGTCGGGACAGGGGTGAGCAGTTCTTC. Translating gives CASSIDSRDRGEQFF.

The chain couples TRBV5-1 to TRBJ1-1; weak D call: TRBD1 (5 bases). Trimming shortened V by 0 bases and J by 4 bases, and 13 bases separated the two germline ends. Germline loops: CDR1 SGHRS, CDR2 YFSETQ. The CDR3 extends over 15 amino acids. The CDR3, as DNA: TGCGCCAGCAGCTTGGTTCGTCAGGGTGGCACTGAAGCTTTCTTT. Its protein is CASSLVRQGGTEAFF.

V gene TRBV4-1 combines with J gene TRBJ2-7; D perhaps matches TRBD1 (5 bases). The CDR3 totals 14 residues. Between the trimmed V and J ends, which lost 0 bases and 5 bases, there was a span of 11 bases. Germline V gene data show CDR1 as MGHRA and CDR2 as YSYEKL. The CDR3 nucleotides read TGCGCCAGCAGCCAAGATTCCAGGGTCCACGAGCAGTACTTC. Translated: CASSQDSRVHEQYF.

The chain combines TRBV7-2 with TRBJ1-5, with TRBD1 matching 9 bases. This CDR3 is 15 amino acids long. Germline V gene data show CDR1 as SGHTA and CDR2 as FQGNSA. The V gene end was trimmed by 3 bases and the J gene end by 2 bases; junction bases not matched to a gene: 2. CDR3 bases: TGTGCCAGCAGCTTGGACAGGGGTGGCAATCAGCCCCAGCATTTT. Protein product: CASSLDRGGNQPQHF. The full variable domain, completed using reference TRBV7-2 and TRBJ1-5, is GAGVSQSPSNKVTEKGKDVELRCDPISGHTALYWYRQSLGQGLEFLIYFQGNSAPDKSGLPSDRFSAERTGGSVSTLTIQRTQQEDSAVYLCASSLDRGGNQPQHFGDGTRLSIL.

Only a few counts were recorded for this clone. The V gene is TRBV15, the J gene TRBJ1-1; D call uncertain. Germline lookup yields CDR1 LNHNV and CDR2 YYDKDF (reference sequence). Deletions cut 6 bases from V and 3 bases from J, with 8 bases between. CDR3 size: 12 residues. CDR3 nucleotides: TGTGCCACCAGTCGCGGCGACACTGAAGCTTTCTTT. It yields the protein CATSRGDTEAFF.

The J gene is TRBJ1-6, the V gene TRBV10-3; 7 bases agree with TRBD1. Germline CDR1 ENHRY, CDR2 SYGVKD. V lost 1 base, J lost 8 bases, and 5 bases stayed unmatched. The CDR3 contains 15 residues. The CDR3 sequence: CAISEFDRADSPLHF. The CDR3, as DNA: TGTGCCATCAGTGAGTTCGACAGGGCGGATTCACCCCTCCACTTT.

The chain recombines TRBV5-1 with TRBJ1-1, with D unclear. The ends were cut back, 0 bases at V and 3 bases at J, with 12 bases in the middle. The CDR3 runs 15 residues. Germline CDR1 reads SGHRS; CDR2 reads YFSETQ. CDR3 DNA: TGCGCCAGCAGCTTGGAGGGCAGAGCCTACACTGAAGCTTTCTTT. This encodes CASSLEGRAYTEAFF.

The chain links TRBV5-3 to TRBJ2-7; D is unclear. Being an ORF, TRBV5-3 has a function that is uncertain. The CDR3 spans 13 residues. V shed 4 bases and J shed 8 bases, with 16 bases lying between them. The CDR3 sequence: CARSPLYYGQQYF. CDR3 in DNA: TGTGCCAGAAGCCCGCTATATTACGGGCAGCAGTACTTC.

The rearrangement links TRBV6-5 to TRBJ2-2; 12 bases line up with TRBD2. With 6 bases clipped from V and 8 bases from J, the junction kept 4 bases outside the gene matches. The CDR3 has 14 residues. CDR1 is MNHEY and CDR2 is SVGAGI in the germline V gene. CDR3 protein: CASRGTSGSGELFF. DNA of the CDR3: TGTGCCAGCAGGGGGACTAGCGGGTCGGGGGAGCTGTTTTTT.

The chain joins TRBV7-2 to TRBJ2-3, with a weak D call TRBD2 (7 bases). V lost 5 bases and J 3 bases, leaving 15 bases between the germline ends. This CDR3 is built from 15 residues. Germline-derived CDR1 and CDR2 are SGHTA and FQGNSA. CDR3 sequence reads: CASSPLRGATDTQYF. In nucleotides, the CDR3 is TGTGCCAGCAGCCCCCTCCGGGGGGCAACAGATACGCAGTATTTT. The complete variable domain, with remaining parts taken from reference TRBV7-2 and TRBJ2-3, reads GAGVSQSPSNKVTEKGKDVELRCDPISGHTALYWYRQSLGQGLEFLIYFQGNSAPDKSGLPSDRFSAERTGGSVSTLTIQRTQQEDSAVYLCASSPLRGATDTQYFGPGTRLTVL.

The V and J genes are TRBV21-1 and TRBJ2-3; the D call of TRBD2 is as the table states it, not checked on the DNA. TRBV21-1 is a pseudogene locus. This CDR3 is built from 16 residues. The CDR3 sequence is CASSKGSGDRTDTQYF. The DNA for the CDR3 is TGTGCCAGCAGCAAAGGTAGCGGGGACCGCACAGATACGCAGTATTTT.

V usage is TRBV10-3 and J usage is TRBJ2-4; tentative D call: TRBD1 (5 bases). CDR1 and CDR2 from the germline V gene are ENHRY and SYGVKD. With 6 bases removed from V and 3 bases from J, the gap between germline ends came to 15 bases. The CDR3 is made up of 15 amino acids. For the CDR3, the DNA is TGTGCCATCAGCGGATATACAGGAGACAAAAACATTCAGTACTTC. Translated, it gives CAISGYTGDKNIQYF.

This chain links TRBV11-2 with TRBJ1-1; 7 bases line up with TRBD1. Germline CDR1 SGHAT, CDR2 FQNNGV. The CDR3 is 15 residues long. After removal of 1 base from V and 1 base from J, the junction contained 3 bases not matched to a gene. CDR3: CASSLVNRGNTEAFF. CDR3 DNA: TGTGCCAGCAGCTTAGTGAACAGGGGGAACACTGAAGCTTTCTTT. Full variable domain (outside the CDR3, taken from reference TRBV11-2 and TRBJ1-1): EAGVAQSPRYKIIEKRQSVAFWCNPISGHATLYWYQQILGQGPKLLIQFQNNGVVDDSQLPKDRFSAERLKGVDSTLKIQPAKLEDSAVYLCASSLVNRGNTEAFFGQGTRLTVV.

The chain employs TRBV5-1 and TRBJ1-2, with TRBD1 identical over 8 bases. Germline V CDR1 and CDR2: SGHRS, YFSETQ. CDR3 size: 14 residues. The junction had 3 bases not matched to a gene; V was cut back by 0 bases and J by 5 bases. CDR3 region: CASSLDTGGYGYTF. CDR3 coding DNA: TGCGCCAGCAGCTTGGATACAGGGGGGTATGGCTACACCTTC.

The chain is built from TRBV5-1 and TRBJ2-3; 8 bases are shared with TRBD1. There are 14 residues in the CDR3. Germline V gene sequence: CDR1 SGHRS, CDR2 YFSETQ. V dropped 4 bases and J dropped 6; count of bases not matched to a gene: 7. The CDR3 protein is CASSARTGIDTQYF. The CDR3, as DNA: TGCGCCAGCAGCGCGAGGACAGGGATCGATACGCAGTATTTT.

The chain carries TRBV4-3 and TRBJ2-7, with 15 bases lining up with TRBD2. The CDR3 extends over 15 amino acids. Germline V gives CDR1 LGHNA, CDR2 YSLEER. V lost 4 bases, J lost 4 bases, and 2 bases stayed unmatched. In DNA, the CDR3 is TGCGCCAGCAGCCGCGGACTAGCGGGGGGGTACGAGCAGTACTTC. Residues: CASSRGLAGGYEQYF.

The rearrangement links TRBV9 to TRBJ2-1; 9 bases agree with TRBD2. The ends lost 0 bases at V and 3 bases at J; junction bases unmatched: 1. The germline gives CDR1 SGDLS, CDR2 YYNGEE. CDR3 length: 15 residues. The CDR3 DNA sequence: TGTGCCAGCAGCGTAGTTAGCGGGGGCTACAATGAGCAGTTCTTC. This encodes CASSVVSGGYNEQFF.

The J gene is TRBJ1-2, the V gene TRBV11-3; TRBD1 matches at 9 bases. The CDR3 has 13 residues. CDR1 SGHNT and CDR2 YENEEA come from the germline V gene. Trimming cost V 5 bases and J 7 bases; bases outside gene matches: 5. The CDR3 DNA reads TGTGCCAGCAGCCCAGGGACAGGGAGTGGCTACACCTTC. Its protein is CASSPGTGSGYTF.